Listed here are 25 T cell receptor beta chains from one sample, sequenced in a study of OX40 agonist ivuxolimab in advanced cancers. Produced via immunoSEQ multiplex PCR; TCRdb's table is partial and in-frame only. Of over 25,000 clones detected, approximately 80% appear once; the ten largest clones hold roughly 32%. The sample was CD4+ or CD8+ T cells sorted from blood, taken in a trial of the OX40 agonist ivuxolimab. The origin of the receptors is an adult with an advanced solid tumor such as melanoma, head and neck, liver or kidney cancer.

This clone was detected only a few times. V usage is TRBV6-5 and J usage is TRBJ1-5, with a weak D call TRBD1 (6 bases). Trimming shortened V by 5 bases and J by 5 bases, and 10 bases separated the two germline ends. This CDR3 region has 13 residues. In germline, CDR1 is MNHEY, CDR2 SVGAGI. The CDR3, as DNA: TGTGCCAGCAGTCAGGGGAGCGATCAGCCCCAGCATTTT. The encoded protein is CASSQGSDQPQHF.

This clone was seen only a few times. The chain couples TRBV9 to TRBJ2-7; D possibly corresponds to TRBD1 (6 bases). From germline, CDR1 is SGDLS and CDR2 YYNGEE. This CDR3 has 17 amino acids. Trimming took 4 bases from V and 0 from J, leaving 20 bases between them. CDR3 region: CASSPHPGGLYSYEQYF. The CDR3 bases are TGTGCCAGCAGCCCCCACCCTGGGGGCCTCTACTCCTACGAGCAGTACTTC.

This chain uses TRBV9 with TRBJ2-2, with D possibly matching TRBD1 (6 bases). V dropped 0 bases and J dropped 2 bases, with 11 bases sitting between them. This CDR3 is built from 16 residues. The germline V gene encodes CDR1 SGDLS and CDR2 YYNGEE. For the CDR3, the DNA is TGTGCCAGCAGCGTAGCAGTCAGGGGTAACACCGGGGAGCTGTTTTTT. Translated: CASSVAVRGNTGELFF.

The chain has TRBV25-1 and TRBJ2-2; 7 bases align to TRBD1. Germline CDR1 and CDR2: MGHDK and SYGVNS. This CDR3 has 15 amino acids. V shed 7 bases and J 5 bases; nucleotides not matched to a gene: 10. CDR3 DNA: TGTGCCAGCACCAAGACAGGGTCGCTAACCGGGGAGCTGTTTTTT. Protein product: CASTKTGSLTGELFF.

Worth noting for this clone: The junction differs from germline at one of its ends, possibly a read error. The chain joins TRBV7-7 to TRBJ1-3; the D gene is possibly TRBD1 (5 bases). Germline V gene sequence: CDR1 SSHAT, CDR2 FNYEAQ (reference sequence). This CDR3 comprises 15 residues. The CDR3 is CASSLDSGPGNTIYF. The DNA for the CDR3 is TGTGCTAGCAGCTTAGATTCAGGGCCTGGAAACACCATATATTTT.

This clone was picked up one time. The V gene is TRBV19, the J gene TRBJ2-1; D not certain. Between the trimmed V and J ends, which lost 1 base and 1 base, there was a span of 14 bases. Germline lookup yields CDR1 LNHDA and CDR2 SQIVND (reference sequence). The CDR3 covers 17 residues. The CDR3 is CASSIGSDKSSYNEQFF. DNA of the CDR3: TGTGCCAGTAGTATAGGTAGTGACAAGAGTTCCTACAATGAGCAGTTCTTC.

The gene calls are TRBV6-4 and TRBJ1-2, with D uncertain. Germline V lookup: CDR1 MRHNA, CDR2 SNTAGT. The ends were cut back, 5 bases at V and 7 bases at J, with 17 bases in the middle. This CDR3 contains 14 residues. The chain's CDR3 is CASSIKATNGGYTF. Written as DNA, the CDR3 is TGTGCCAGCAGTATCAAGGCAACTAATGGTGGCTACACCTTC.

As DNA, the CDR3 is TGTGCCATCGGACAGACTAGCACAGATACGCAGTATTTT. Translated: CAIGQTSTDTQYF. The chain carries TRBV19 and TRBJ2-3; possibly TRBD1 for D (6 bases). This CDR3 is built from 13 residues. Germline V lookup: CDR1 LNHDA, CDR2 SQIVND (reference sequence). Trimming cost V 10 bases and J 0 bases, with 11 bases left between them.

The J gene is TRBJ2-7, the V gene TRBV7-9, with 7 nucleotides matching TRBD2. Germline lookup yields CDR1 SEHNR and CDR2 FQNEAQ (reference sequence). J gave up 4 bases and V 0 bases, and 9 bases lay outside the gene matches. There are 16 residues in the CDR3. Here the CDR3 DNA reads TGTGCCAGCAGCTTAGCCGCGGGAGCGTCCAAATACGAGCAGTACTTC. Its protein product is CASSLAAGASKYEQYF. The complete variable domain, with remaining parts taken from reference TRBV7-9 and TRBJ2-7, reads DTGVSQNPRHKITKRGQNVTFRCDPISEHNRLYWYRQTLGQGPEFLTYFQNEAQLEKSRLLSDRFSAERPKGSFSTLEIQRTEQGDSAMYLCASSLAAGASKYEQYFGPGTRLTVT.

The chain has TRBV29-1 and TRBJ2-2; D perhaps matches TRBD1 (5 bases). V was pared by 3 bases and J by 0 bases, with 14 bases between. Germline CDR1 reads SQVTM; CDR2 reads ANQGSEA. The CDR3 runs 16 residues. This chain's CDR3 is CSVDTVAGTNTGELFF. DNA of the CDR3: TGCAGCGTTGATACGGTGGCAGGGACGAACACCGGGGAGCTGTTTTTT.

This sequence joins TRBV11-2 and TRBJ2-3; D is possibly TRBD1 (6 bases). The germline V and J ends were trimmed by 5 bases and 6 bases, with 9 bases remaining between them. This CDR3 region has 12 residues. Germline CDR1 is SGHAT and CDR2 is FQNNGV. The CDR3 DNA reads TGTGCCAGCAGCACCGACAGGGATACGCAGTATTTT. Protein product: CASSTDRDTQYF.

The CDR3 coding sequence is TGTGCCAGCAGCTTAGGAAGTTGGGCAGATAATGAAAAACTGTTTTTT. Translated, it gives CASSLGSWADNEKLFF. This chain links TRBV13 with TRBJ1-4; D call uncertain. The CDR3 length is 16 residues. Germline CDR1 reads PRHDT; CDR2 reads FYEKMQ (reference sequence). Trimming removed 0 bases at V and 4 bases at J, with 12 bases between.

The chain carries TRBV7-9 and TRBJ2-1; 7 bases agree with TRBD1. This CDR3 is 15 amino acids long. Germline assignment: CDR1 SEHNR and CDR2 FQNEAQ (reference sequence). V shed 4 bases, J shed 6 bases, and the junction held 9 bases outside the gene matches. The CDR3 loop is CASSYWDSPSNEQFF. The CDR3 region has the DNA TGTGCCAGCAGCTATTGGGACAGCCCTTCCAATGAGCAGTTCTTC. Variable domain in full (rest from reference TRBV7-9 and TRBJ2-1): DTGVSQNPRHKITKRGQNVTFRCDPISEHNRLYWYRQTLGQGPEFLTYFQNEAQLEKSRLLSDRFSAERPKGSFSTLEIQRTEQGDSAMYLCASSYWDSPSNEQFFGPGTRLTVL.

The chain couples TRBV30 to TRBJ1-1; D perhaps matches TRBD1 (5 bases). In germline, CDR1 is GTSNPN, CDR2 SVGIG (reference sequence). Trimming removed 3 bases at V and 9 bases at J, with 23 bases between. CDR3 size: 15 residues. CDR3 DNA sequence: TGTGCCTGGAGCCCTACGCCGGGACTCTTACCGAAAGCTTTCTTT. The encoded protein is CAWSPTPGLLPKAFF.

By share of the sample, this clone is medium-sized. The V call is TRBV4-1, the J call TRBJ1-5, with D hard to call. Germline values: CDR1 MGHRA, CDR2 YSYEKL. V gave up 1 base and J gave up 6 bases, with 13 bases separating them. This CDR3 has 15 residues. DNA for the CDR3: TGCGCCAGCAGCCAAGCCACGGCGGAATTTCAGCCCCAGCATTTT. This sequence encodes CASSQATAEFQPQHF.

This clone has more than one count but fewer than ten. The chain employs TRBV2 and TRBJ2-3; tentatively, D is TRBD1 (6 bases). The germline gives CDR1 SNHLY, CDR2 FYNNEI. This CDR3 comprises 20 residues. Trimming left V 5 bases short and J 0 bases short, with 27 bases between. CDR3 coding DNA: TGTGCCAGCAGTTACGACCTGACCGGGACACAAATCTCTAGCACAGATACGCAGTATTTT. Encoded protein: CASSYDLTGTQISSTDTQYF.

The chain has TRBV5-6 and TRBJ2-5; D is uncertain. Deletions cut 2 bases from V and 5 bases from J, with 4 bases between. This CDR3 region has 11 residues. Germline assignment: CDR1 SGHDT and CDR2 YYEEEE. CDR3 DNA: TGTGCCAGCAGCTTTCAGGAGACCCAGTACTTC. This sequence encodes CASSFQETQYF. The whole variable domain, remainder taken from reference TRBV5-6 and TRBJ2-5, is DAGVTQSPTHLIKTRGQQVTLRCSPKSGHDTVSWYQQALGQGPQFIFQYYEEEERQRGNFPDRFSGHQFPNYSSELNVNALLLGDSALYLCASSFQETQYFGPGTRLLVL.

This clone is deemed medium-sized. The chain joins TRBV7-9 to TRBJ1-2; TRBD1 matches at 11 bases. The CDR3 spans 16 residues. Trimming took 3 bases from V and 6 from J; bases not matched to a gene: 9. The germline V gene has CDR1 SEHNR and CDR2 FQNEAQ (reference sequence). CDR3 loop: CASSLGQGEFWDGYTF. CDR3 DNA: TGTGCCAGCAGCTTGGGACAGGGGGAATTTTGGGATGGCTACACCTTC.

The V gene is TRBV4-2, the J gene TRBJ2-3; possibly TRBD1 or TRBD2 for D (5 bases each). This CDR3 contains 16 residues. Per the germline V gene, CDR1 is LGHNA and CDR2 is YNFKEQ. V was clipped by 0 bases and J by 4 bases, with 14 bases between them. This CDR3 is CASSQDRGAQADTQYF. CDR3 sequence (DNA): TGTGCCAGCAGCCAAGACCGAGGGGCTCAGGCAGATACGCAGTATTTT.

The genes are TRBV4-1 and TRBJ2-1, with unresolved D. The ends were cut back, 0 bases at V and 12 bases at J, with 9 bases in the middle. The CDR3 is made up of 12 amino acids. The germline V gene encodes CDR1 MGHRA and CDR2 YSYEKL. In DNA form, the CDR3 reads TGCGCCAGCAGCCAAGACCGTGTATTGCAGTTCTTC. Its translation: CASSQDRVLQFF.

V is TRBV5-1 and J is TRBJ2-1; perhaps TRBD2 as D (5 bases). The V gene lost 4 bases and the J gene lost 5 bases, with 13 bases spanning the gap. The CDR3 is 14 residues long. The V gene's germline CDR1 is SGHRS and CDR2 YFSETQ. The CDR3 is CASSRFAGDNEQFF. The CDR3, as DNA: TGCGCCAGCAGCCGTTTTGCCGGGGACAATGAGCAGTTCTTC.

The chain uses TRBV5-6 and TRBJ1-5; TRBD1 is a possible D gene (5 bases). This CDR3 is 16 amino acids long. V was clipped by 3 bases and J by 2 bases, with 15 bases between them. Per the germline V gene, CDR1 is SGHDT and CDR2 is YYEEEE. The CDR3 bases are TGTGCCAGCAGCTCCGAAAGGGGTCCGGGCAATCAGCCCCAGCATTTT. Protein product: CASSSERGPGNQPQHF.

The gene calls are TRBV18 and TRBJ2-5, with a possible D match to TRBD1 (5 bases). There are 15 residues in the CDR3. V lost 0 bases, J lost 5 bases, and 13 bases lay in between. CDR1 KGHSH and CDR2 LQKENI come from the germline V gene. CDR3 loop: CASSPPVQGRETQYF. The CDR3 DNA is TGTGCCAGCTCACCACCGGTTCAGGGTCGGGAGACCCAGTACTTC.

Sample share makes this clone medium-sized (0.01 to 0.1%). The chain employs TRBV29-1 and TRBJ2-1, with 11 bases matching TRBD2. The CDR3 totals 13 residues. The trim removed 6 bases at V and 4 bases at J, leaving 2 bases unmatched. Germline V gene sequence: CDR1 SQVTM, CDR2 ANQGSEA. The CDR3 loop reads CSVTSGGYNEQFF. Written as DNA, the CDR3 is TGCAGCGTAACTAGCGGGGGTTACAATGAGCAGTTCTTC.

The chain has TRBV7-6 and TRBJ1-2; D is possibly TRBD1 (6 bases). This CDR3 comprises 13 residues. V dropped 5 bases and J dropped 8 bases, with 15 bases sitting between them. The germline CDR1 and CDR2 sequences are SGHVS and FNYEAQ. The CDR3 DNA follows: TGTGCCAGCAGCCCCGAACAGGGATTGGGCTACACCTTC. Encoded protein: CASSPEQGLGYTF.